Sequencing of this T cell receptor (beta chain) was carried out in a study of shared clonotypes between healthy human individuals. Terminally differentiated effector memory CD45RA+ cells were left out of the naive CD8 fraction, which was CD45RO-negative and positively selected for CCR7. Per germline, CDR1 SGDLS and CDR2 YYNGEE. The V end was cut by 0 bases, the J end by 6 bases, with 13 bases between. This CDR3 is built from 14 residues. This table comes from immunoSEQ multiplex PCR, and its TCRdb copy is limited to in-frame clones, with some not included. The sample has roughly 570,000 clones; nearly 98% are singletons.

V and J are TRBV9 and TRBJ2-7; D is unresolved. Material: naive CD8+ T cells sorted from blood. The TCR was taken from a man younger than 45 in good health. The CDR3 loop reads CASSVGSGQGEQYF. CDR3 coding DNA: TGTGCCAGCAGCGTAGGGTCTGGGCAAGGCGAGCAGTACTTC.